This T cell receptor (beta chain) was identified during a study of T cells after posttransplantation cyclophosphamide. V gave up 6 bases and J gave up 7 bases; unmatched junction bases: 6. The V gene's germline CDR1 is SGHTA and CDR2 FQGTGA. This CDR3 is 14 amino acids long. Sequenced by immunoSEQ multiplex PCR; TCRdb stores in-frame clones only, minus some. The sample carries 7,500 to 10,000 clones, roughly 98% recorded once. Study findings and constraints: Blood and skin or GI T cell repertoires showed limited TRB overlap. TRB clonality was highly associated with recipient CMV seropositivity and reactivation.

Cells defined as naive were viable CD3+CD4+ or CD3+CD8+ and CCR7+CD45RA+CD45RO-CD95-CD27+CD28+. This clone was recorded only once. Its matching antigen is unknown. The sequencing input was naive CD4+ T cells sorted from PBMCs. This sequence originates from a woman aged 55-70 years in good health, CMV-negative, and a related stem cell transplant donor. The chain joins TRBV7-3 to TRBJ1-6; 7 bases fit TRBD1. CDR3 region: CASSARQGNSPLHF. CDR3 bases: TGTGCCAGCAGTGCGCGACAGGGAAATTCACCCCTCCACTTT.